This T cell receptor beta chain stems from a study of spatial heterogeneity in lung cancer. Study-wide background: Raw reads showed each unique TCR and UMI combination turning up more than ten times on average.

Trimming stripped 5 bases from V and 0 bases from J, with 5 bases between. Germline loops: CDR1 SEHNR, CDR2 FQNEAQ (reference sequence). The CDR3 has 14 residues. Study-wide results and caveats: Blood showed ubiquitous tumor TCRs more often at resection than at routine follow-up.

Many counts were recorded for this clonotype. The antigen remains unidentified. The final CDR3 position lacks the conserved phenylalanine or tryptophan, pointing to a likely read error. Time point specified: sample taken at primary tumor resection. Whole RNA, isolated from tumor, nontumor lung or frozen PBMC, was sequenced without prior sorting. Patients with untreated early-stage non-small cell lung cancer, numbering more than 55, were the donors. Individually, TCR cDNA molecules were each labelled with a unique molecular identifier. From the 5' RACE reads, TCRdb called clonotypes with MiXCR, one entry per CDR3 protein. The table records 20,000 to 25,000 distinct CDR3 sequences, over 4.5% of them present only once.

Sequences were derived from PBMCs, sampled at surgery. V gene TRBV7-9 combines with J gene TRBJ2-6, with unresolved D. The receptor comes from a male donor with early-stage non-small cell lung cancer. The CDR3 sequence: CASSDNSGANVLTV. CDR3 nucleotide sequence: TGTGCCAGCAGCGATAACTCTGGGGCCAACGTCCTGACTGTC.